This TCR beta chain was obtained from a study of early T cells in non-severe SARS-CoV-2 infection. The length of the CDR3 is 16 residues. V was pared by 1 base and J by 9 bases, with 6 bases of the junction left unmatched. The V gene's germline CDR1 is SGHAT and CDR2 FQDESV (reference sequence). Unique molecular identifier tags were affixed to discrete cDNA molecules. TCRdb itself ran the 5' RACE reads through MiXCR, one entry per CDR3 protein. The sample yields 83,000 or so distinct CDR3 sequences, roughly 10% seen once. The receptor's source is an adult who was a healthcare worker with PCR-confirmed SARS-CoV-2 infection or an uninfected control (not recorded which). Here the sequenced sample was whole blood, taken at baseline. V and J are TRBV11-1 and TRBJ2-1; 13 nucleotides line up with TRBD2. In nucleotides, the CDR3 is TGTGCCAGCAGCTTAGGGGGACTAGCGGGGACGAGTGAGCAGTTCTTC. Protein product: CASSLGGLAGTSEQFF.